A few counts support the clone carrying this T cell receptor beta chain. Its antigen remains unknown. This sample is drawn from a study of identical twins. Study findings and constraints: There were fewer insertions in abundant cord blood beta clonotypes, but memory repertoires showed no such pattern.

MiXCR, applied by TCRdb to the 5' RACE reads, yields one record per CDR3 protein. The sample holds about 890,000 distinct CDR3 sequences, 9% to 15% seen once. Unmatched junction bases numbered 6, after V lost 0 bases and J lost 3 bases. Germline V lookup: CDR1 DFQATT, CDR2 SNEGSKA (reference sequence). The CDR3 runs to 15 residues. This sample also belongs to another study, concerning yellow fever vaccine responses in identical twins.

V usage is TRBV20-1 and J usage is TRBJ2-3, with TRBD1 matching over 7 bases. This TCR was sampled from a woman between 18 and 30 years old in good health. Specimen: PBMCs. DNA of the CDR3: TGCAGTGCTAGAGATCGCAGGGGGAAGACAGATACGCAGTATTTT. Translating it yields CSARDRRGKTDTQYF.